A single sample gave rise to the 6 T cell receptor beta chains below, sequenced in a study of T cells in Graves' hyperthyroidism and ophthalmopathy (dated by TCRdb to the late 2010s). Library preparation employed multiplex PCR. Sequenced using an Illumina HiSeq 2000. TCR beta CDR3 regions were amplified from RNA transcripts. A first-round RT-PCR of the TCR CDR3 used the HTBI primer set with the Qiagen OneStep RT-PCR kit. TCRdb handled the public reads itself, with Q25 trimming in fastp and clone calling in MiXCR, and kept productive beta chains. Rows are unified per CDR3 protein, each entry keeping the most common DNA and genes. The sample yields approximately 690,000 distinct CDR3 sequences; 20% were counted once. The ten largest clones represent about 34% of the sample. The sample taken for sequencing was blood. These receptors originate from a man aged 30 to 45 with Graves' ophthalmopathy.

CDR3 residues: CASSIGQAGVTGELFF. The CDR3 nucleotides read TGTGCCAGCAGCATCGGACAAGCGGGGGTCACCGGGGAGCTGTTTTTT. The chain links TRBV11-1 to TRBJ2-2; 8 bases match TRBD2. In germline, CDR1 is SGHAT, CDR2 FQDESV (reference sequence). The ends lost 5 bases at V and 4 bases at J; junction bases unmatched: 9. The CDR3 sequence is 16 residues long.

This clonotype was seen repeatedly, ten times or more. The chain links TRBV20-1 to TRBJ1-2; 9 bases match TRBD1. The trim removed 0 bases at V and 2 bases at J, leaving 1 base unmatched. Germline CDR1 is DFQATT and CDR2 is SNEGSKA (reference sequence). CDR3 length: 14 residues. The CDR3 here is CSAREGTGNYGYTF. The CDR3 DNA sequence: TGCAGTGCTAGAGAAGGGACAGGGAACTATGGCTACACCTTC.

This clonotype turned up a few times. The CDR3 DNA sequence: TGCGCCAGCAGCCAGAGAGATACGCAGTATTTT. Amino acid sequence: CASSQRDTQYF. This chain uses TRBV4-1 with TRBJ2-3, with unresolved D. V lost 3 bases, J lost 5 bases, and 3 bases lay in between. The germline V gene has CDR1 MGHRA and CDR2 YSYEKL. The CDR3 is made up of 11 amino acids.

This chain connects TRBV6-2 or TRBV6-3 to TRBJ1-2; 7 bases map to TRBD1. V dropped 4 bases and J dropped 7; count of bases not matched to a gene: 9. This CDR3 spans 14 amino acids. CDR1 is MNHEY and CDR2 is SVGEGT in the germline V gene. This CDR3 is CASSSTGTVGGYTF. In DNA, the CDR3 is TGTGCCAGCAGTTCCACCGGGACAGTCGGTGGCTACACCTTC.

Worth noting for this clonotype: A single base separates this from a much larger clone, so it may be a read error. CDR3 amino acids: CASGERLALTDTQYF. CDR3 DNA: TGTGCCAGCGGCGAGCGACTAGCTCTGACAGATACGCAGTATTTT. V and J are TRBV6-1 and TRBJ2-3; 7 positions agree with TRBD2. The CDR3 sequence is 15 residues long. CDR1 is MNHNS, CDR2 SASEGT, per germline. The junction had 11 bases not matched to a gene; V was cut back by 8 bases and J by 3 bases.

This clonotype has a handful of counts. The rearrangement joins TRBV7-4 to TRBJ2-1; the D gene is possibly TRBD1 (5 bases). CDR3 length: 13 residues. V dropped 5 bases and J dropped 8 bases, with 13 bases sitting between them. Germline lookup yields CDR1 SGHVT and CDR2 SQSDAQ. CDR3 residues: CASSRTLGDEQFF. CDR3 DNA sequence: TGTGCCAGCAGCCGGACCTTAGGGGATGAGCAGTTCTTC.